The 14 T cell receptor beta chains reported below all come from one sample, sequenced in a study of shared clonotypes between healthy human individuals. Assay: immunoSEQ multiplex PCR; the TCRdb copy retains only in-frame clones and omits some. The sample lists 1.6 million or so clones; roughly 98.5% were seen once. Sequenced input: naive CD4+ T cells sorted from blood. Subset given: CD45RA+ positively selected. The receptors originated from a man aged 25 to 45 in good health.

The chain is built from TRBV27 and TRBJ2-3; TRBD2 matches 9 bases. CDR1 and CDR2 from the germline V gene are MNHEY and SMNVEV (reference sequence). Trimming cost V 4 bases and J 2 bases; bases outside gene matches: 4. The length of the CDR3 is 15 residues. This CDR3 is CASSSGTSYTDTQYF. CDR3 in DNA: TGTGCCAGCAGTTCCGGGACTAGCTACACAGATACGCAGTATTTT.

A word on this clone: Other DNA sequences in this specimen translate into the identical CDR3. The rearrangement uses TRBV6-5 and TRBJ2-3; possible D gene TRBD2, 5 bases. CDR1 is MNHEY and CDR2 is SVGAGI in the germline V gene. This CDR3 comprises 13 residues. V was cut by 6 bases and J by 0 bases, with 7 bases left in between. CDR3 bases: TGTGCCAGCAGACGGGGAAGCACAGATACGCAGTATTTT. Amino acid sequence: CASRRGSTDTQYF.

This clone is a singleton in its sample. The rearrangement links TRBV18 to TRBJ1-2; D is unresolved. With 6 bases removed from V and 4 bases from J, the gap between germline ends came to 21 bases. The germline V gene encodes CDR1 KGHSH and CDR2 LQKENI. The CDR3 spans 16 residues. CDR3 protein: CASSQDVLPPSYGYTF. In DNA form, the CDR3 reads TGTGCCAGCTCCCAGGACGTCCTTCCTCCCAGCTATGGCTACACCTTC. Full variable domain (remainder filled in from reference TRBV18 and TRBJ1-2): NAGVMQNPRHLVRRRGQEARLRCSPMKGHSHVYWYRQLPEEGLKFMVYLQKENIIDESGMPKERFSAEFPKEGPSILRIQQVVRGDSAAYFCASSQDVLPPSYGYTFGSGTRLTVV.

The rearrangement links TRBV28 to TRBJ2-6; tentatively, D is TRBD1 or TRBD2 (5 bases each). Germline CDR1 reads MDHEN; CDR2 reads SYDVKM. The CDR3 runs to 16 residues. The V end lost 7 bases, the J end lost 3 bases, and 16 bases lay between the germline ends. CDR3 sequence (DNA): TGTGCCAGCACCTTAGGAGAGGGGATTGGGGCCAACGTCCTGACTTTC. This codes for CASTLGEGIGANVLTF.

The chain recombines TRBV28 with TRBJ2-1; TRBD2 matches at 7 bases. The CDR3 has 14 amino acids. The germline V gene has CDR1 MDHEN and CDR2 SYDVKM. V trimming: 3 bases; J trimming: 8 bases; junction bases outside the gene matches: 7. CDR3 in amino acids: CASSLGGSFDEQFF. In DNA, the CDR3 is TGTGCCAGCAGTTTGGGCGGGAGTTTCGATGAGCAGTTCTTC.

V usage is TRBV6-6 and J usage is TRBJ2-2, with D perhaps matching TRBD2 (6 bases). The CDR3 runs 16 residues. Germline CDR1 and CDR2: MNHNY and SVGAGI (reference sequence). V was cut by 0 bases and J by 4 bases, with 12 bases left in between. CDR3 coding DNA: TGTGCCAGCAGTTACTCGACCAGGAGGGGCACCGGGGAGCTGTTTTTT. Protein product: CASSYSTRRGTGELFF.

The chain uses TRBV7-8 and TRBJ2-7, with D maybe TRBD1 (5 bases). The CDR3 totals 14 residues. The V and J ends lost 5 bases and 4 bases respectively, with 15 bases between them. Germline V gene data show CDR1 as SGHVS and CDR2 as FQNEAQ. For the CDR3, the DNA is TGTGCCAGCAGCCAGGGCCCCCTACCTTACGAGCAGTACTTC. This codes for CASSQGPLPYEQYF.

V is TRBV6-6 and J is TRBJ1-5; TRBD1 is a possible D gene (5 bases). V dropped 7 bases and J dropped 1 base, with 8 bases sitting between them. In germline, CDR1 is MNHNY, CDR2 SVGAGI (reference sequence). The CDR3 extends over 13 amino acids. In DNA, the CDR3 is TGTGCCAGCAATCGGGACAGCAATCAGCCCCAGCATTTT. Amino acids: CASNRDSNQPQHF.

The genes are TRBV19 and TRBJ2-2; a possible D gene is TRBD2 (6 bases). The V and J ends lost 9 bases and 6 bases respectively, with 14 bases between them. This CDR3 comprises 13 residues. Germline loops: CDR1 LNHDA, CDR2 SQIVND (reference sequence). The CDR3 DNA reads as TGTGCCAGCCGGGTCTTAGCGGCCGGGGAGCTGTTTTTT. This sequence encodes CASRVLAAGELFF.

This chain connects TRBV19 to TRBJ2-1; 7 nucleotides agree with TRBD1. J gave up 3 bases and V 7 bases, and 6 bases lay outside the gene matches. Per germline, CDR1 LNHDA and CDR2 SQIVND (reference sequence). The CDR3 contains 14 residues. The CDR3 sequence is CASNPGQSYNEQFF. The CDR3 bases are TGTGCCAGTAATCCGGGACAGAGCTACAATGAGCAGTTCTTC.

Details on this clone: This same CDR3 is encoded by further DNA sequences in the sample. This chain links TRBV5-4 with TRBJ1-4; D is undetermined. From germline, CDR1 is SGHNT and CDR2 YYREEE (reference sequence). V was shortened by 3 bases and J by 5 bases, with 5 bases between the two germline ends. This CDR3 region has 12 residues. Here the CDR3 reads CASSSRNEKLFF. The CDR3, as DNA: TGTGCCAGCAGCTCCCGGAATGAAAAACTGTTTTTT. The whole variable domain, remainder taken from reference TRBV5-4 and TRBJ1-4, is ETGVTQSPTHLIKTRGQQVTLRCSSQSGHNTVSWYQQALGQGPQFIFQYYREEENGRGNFPPRFSGLQFPNYSSELNVNALELDDSALYLCASSSRNEKLFFGSGTQLSVL.

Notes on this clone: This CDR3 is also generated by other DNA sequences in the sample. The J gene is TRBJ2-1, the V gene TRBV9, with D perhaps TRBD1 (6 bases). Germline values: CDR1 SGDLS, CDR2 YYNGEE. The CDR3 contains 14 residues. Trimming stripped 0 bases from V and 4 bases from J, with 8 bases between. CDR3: CASSVAGQYNEQFF. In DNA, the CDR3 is TGTGCCAGCAGCGTAGCCGGACAGTACAATGAGCAGTTCTTC.

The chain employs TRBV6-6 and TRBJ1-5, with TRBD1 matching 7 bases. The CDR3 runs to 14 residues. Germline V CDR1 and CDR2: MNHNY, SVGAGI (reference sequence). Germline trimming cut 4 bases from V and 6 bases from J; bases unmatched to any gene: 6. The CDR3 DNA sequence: TGTGCCAGCAGTTGGGACAGAGGCCTTCAGCCCCAGCATTTT. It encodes CASSWDRGLQPQHF.

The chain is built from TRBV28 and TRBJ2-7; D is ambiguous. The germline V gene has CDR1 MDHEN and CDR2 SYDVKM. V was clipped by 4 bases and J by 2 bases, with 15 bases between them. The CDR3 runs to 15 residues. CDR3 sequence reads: CASSSPATPTYEQYF. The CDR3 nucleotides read TGTGCCAGCAGTTCCCCAGCGACACCGACCTACGAGCAGTACTTC. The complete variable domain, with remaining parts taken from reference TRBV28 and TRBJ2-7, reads DVKVTQSSRYLVKRTGEKVFLECVQDMDHENMFWYRQDPGLGLRLIYFSYDVKMKEKGDIPEGYSVSREKKERFSLILESASTNQTSMYLCASSSPATPTYEQYFGPGTRLTVT.